This passage covers 8 T cell receptor beta chains from one sample sequenced in a study of Ad26.COV2.S vaccination and SARS-CoV-2 variants. Repertoires were generated with immunoSEQ multiplex PCR, while TCRdb's copy carries only in-frame clones and drops some. The data contain around 370,000 clones, around 84% of them seen just once; the ten biggest clones take up about 3.3%. Treatment described: about 20 received Ad26.COV2.S at low or high dose, single or two shots; about 5 received placebo; per-sample allocation not given. Samples analyzed were those drawn on day 63 after the first vaccine or placebo injection. Sequenced material: peripheral blood, taken in a trial of Ad26.COV2.S vaccine versus placebo. All receptors come from a person between 18 and 59 years old who received the Ad26.COV2.S COVID-19 vaccine or a placebo.

The rearrangement joins TRBV5-6 to TRBJ1-2, with D unclear. Germline-derived CDR1 and CDR2 are SGHDT and YYEEEE. V was cut by 3 bases and J by 3 bases, with 12 bases left in between. CDR3 size: 14 residues. This CDR3 reads CASSSENGYYGYTF. DNA of the CDR3: TGTGCCAGCAGCTCGGAAAACGGGTACTATGGCTACACCTTC.

The table lists this clone with a few counts. V and J are TRBV18 and TRBJ1-1; D gene unclear. The CDR3 is made up of 13 amino acids. CDR1 is KGHSH, CDR2 LQKENI, per germline. The V and J ends lost 2 bases and 1 base respectively, with 5 bases between them. CDR3 sequence: CASSPGRNTEAFF. DNA for the CDR3: TGTGCCAGCTCACCAGGCAGGAACACTGAAGCTTTCTTT.

This sequence joins TRBV15 and TRBJ2-7; 9 positions match TRBD2. Germline trimming cut 2 bases from V and 6 bases from J; bases unmatched to any gene: 11. The germline V gene encodes CDR1 LNHNV and CDR2 YYDKDF (reference sequence). The CDR3 sequence is 16 residues long. The CDR3 loop reads CATSRHKRGDAREQYF. CDR3 nucleotide sequence: TGTGCCACCAGCAGACATAAGCGGGGGGATGCCCGCGAGCAGTACTTC.

V gene TRBV7-2 combines with J gene TRBJ1-3, with 10 bases that match TRBD1. The V segment lost 5 bases and the J segment 0 bases; nucleotides outside the gene matches: 7. This CDR3 has 17 amino acids. Germline CDR1 reads SGHTA; CDR2 reads FQGNSA. The chain's CDR3 is CASSMKTGGFSGNTIYF. CDR3 sequence (DNA): TGTGCCAGCAGCATGAAGACAGGGGGCTTCTCTGGAAACACCATATATTTT.

This clone was detected once. The chain combines TRBV19 with TRBJ1-5, with TRBD1 as a possible D gene (5 bases). V dropped 2 bases and J dropped 1 base, with 15 bases sitting between them. This CDR3 comprises 17 residues. Per the germline V gene, CDR1 is LNHDA and CDR2 is SQIVND (reference sequence). As DNA, the CDR3 is TGTGCCAGTAGTATAATCCCCAGGGAGAAGAGCAATCAGCCCCAGCATTTT. This codes for CASSIIPREKSNQPQHF. Supplemented by reference TRBV19 and TRBJ1-5, the full variable domain reads DGGITQSPKYLFRKEGQNVTLSCEQNLNHDAMYWYRQDPGQGLRLIYYSQIVNDFQKGDIAEGYSVSREKKESFPLTVTSAQKNPTAFYLCASSIIPREKSNQPQHFGDGTRLSIL.

The V gene is TRBV19, the J gene TRBJ2-2; 10 bases match TRBD1. V shed 8 bases and J 4 bases; nucleotides not matched to a gene: 13. Looked up from germline, CDR1 is LNHDA and CDR2 is SQIVND (reference sequence). This CDR3 comprises 17 residues. The CDR3 nucleotides are TGTGCCAGTCGACCACCGGTGGGACAGGGGATCACCGGGGAGCTGTTTTTT. Amino acid sequence: CASRPPVGQGITGELFF.

Comments on this clone: Other DNA sequences in the sample encode the same CDR3. This sequence joins TRBV3-1 (or the pseudogene TRBV3-2) and TRBJ2-7; D unresolved. Deletions cut 1 base from V and 5 bases from J, with 3 bases between. Germline V gives CDR1 LGHDT, CDR2 YNNKEL (reference sequence). This CDR3 region has 11 residues. The CDR3 DNA is TGTGCCAGCAGCCAAGGGGACGAGCAGTACTTC. Translating gives CASSQGDEQYF.

This chain joins TRBV2 and TRBJ1-2, with 9 bases aligning to TRBD1. CDR3 size: 14 residues. Germline CDR1 reads SNHLY; CDR2 reads FYNNEI. The junction had 9 bases not matched to a gene; V was cut back by 6 bases and J by 7 bases. The CDR3: CASSEQQGAGGYTF. For the CDR3, the DNA is TGTGCCAGCAGCGAACAACAGGGGGCGGGTGGCTACACCTTC.